Following are 16 T cell receptor beta chains from one sample sequenced in a study of blood T cell repertoires in COVID-19 (dated by TCRdb to about 2020). Library generation was performed with the immunoSEQ multiplex PCR assay. This immuneACCESS table, as held by TCRdb, lists in-frame sequences with V and J called but not all clones. Of the missing ones, under half trace to an unresolved V gene in checked studies; the others have no known cause. This sample is represented by over 200,000 clones; 75% to 90% of them were singletons. The ten top clones hold around 4% of the sample. Sample: PBMCs or T cells enriched from blood (not recorded which). The receptors derive from a young woman who had been exposed to COVID-19.

This chain links TRBV5-1 with TRBJ2-1, with TRBD2 matching 15 bases. The ends lost 2 bases at V and 9 bases at J; junction bases unmatched: 6. Germline V lookup: CDR1 SGHRS, CDR2 YFSETQ. The CDR3 covers 16 residues. The CDR3 loop reads CASSFAGLAGGLEQFF. In nucleotides, the CDR3 is TGCGCCAGCAGCTTCGCAGGACTAGCGGGGGGGCTTGAGCAGTTCTTC.

The chain carries TRBV5-1 and TRBJ2-3; D not certain. In germline, CDR1 is SGHRS, CDR2 YFSETQ. The CDR3 contains 14 residues. V dropped 5 bases and J dropped 2 bases, with 12 bases sitting between them. The CDR3 coding sequence is TGCGCCAGCAGGCGGAACTTGGCCACAGATACGCAGTATTTT. It encodes CASRRNLATDTQYF. Variable domain in full (rest from reference TRBV5-1 and TRBJ2-3): KAGVTQTPRYLIKTRGQQVTLSCSPISGHRSVSWYQQTPGQGLQFLFEYFSETQRNKGNFPGRFSGRQFSNSRSEMNVSTLELGDSALYLCASRRNLATDTQYFGPGTRLTVL.

V is TRBV9 and J is TRBJ2-7, with D maybe TRBD2 (5 bases). CDR1 and CDR2 (germline): SGDLS, YYNGEE. CDR3 length equals 14 residues. Trimming pared 4 bases from V and 2 bases from J, leaving 13 bases between. CDR3 nucleotide sequence: TGTGCCAGCAGCCTTGGCCCGGGGACCTACGAGCAGTACTTC. This encodes CASSLGPGTYEQYF. The full variable domain, rest sourced from reference TRBV9 and TRBJ2-7, is DSGVTQTPKHLITATGQRVTLRCSPRSGDLSVYWYQQSLDQGLQFLIQYYNGEERAKGNILERFSAQQFPDLHSELNLSSLELGDSALYFCASSLGPGTYEQYFGPGTRLTVT.

The chain links TRBV3-1 (or the pseudogene TRBV3-2) to TRBJ2-7; 7 bases agree with TRBD2. V shed 0 bases and J 3 bases; nucleotides not matched to a gene: 5. This CDR3 has 15 amino acids. In germline, CDR1 is LGHDT, CDR2 YNNKEL (reference sequence). CDR3 in DNA: TGTGCCAGCAGCCAAGACGGGGGGAAGAACTACGAGCAGTACTTC. It specifies CASSQDGGKNYEQYF.

This clone came up once. The gene calls are TRBV7-2 and TRBJ1-2; TRBD1 aligns across 8 bases. Germline V gene sequence: CDR1 SGHTA, CDR2 FQGNSA. There are 18 residues in the CDR3. V trimming: 1 base; J trimming: 1 base; junction bases outside the gene matches: 11. The DNA of the CDR3 is TGTGCCAGCAGCTTAGTTTTGGTTATTACAGGGGGTAACTATGGCTACACCTTC. The encoded protein is CASSLVLVITGGNYGYTF. Complete variable domain (other parts from reference TRBV7-2 and TRBJ1-2): GAGVSQSPSNKVTEKGKDVELRCDPISGHTALYWYRQSLGQGLEFLIYFQGNSAPDKSGLPSDRFSAERTGGSVSTLTIQRTQQEDSAVYLCASSLVLVITGGNYGYTFGSGTRLTVV.

This sequence joins TRBV5-1 and TRBJ2-3; 10 bases are a match to TRBD2. The CDR3 is 15 residues long. Germline V CDR1 and CDR2: SGHRS, YFSETQ. V was clipped by 4 bases and J by 2 bases; unmatched bases: 4. The chain's CDR3 is CASSASGGLTDTQYF. Written as DNA, the CDR3 is TGCGCCAGCAGCGCTAGCGGGGGACTCACAGATACGCAGTATTTT.

The chain carries TRBV7-2 and TRBJ2-7; no clear D gene. Between the trimmed V and J ends, which lost 0 bases and 0 bases, there was a span of 9 bases. Germline V gives CDR1 SGHTA, CDR2 FQGNSA. CDR3 length: 15 amino acids. This CDR3 reads CASSLAAGLSYEQYF. CDR3 nucleotide sequence: TGTGCCAGCAGCTTAGCCGCAGGTCTCTCCTACGAGCAGTACTTC.

The chain uses TRBV6-5 and TRBJ2-1; 11 bases are a match to TRBD1. CDR1 and CDR2 from the germline V gene are MNHEY and SVGAGI. V dropped 6 bases and J dropped 7; count of bases not matched to a gene: 2. The CDR3 length is 13 residues. CDR3 bases: TGTGCCAGCAGGGACAGGGGGCGGAATGAGCAGTTCTTC. It encodes CASRDRGRNEQFF.

Only one count was recorded for this clone. The gene calls are TRBV11-3 and TRBJ2-3; 9 bases fit TRBD2. V lost 7 bases and J lost 5; bases outside the gene matches: 4. This CDR3 comprises 13 residues. Germline V CDR1 and CDR2: SGHNT, YENEEA. Here the CDR3 DNA reads TGTGCCAGCAAGGAGCGGGGGGAAGATACGCAGTATTTT. This sequence encodes CASKERGEDTQYF.

Only one count was recorded for this clone. The chain joins TRBV11-2 to TRBJ2-7, with 8 positions matching TRBD2. This CDR3 has 17 amino acids. The trim removed 0 bases at V and 1 base at J, leaving 8 bases unmatched. Germline assignment: CDR1 SGHAT and CDR2 FQNNGV. The CDR3 region is CASSLDRVGLGSYEQYF. The DNA for the CDR3 is TGTGCCAGCAGCTTAGATCGGGTGGGACTAGGGTCCTACGAGCAGTACTTC.

This sequence joins TRBV27 and TRBJ2-2; D remains ambiguous. In germline, CDR1 is MNHEY, CDR2 SMNVEV (reference sequence). There are 13 residues in the CDR3. V dropped 6 bases and J dropped 5 bases, with 10 bases sitting between them. The CDR3: CASRLLVTGELFF. The CDR3 nucleotides are TGTGCCAGCAGACTCTTGGTTACCGGGGAGCTGTTTTTT.

The chain has TRBV5-1 and TRBJ1-6; D is ambiguous. The V and J ends lost 0 bases and 10 bases respectively, with 5 bases between them. The CDR3 runs 12 residues. Germline V CDR1 and CDR2: SGHRS, YFSETQ. The CDR3 sequence is CASSLGASPLHF. CDR3 nucleotide sequence: TGCGCCAGCAGCTTGGGGGCATCACCCCTCCACTTT.

The genes are TRBV14 and TRBJ1-2, with unresolved D. Germline loops: CDR1 SGHDN, CDR2 FVKESK. Trimming removed 3 bases at V and 0 bases at J, with 8 bases between. There are 14 residues in the CDR3. CDR3 sequence (DNA): TGTGCCAGCAGCCATCCCGGAGCTAACTATGGCTACACCTTC. Translated, it gives CASSHPGANYGYTF. Drawing the rest from reference TRBV14 and TRBJ1-2, the complete variable domain is EAGVTQFPSHSVIEKGQTVTLRCDPISGHDNLYWYRRVMGKEIKFLLHFVKESKQDESGMPNNRFLAERTGGTYSTLKVQPAELEDSGVYFCASSHPGANYGYTFGSGTRLTVV.

The J gene is TRBJ1-2, the V gene TRBV24-1; 8 nucleotides match TRBD1. Unmatched junction bases numbered 2, after V lost 3 bases and J lost 0 bases. This CDR3 has 15 residues. Germline V lookup: CDR1 KGHDR, CDR2 SFDVKD. CDR3 in amino acids: CATSDPDRANYGYTF. CDR3 in DNA: TGTGCCACCAGTGATCCGGACAGGGCTAACTATGGCTACACCTTC.

The rearrangement links TRBV7-6 to TRBJ1-5; 7 bases agree with TRBD1. Germline V gene sequence: CDR1 SGHVS, CDR2 FNYEAQ. The V segment lost 10 bases and the J segment 0 bases; nucleotides outside the gene matches: 9. This CDR3 comprises 15 residues. CDR3 nucleotides: TGTGCCACTTCGGACAGGTCTATTAGCAATCAGCCCCAGCATTTT. Residues: CATSDRSISNQPQHF.

The rearrangement joins TRBV6-6 to TRBJ2-7, with TRBD1 identical over 10 bases. Per the germline V gene, CDR1 is MNHNY and CDR2 is SVGAGI (reference sequence). V lost 2 bases and J lost 3; bases outside the gene matches: 4. The CDR3 covers 15 residues. The CDR3 is CASSYGTGDVYEQYF. CDR3 nucleotides: TGTGCCAGCAGTTACGGGACAGGGGACGTCTACGAGCAGTACTTC.